Listed here are 7 T cell receptor beta chains from one sample, sequenced in a study of blood T cells in healthy people across ages. Combining a sample-barcoded 5' primer with a J-beta primer mix, a second PCR ran for roughly 7 to 11 cycles. MiXCR, run by TCRdb on the 5' RACE reads, gives a single entry per CDR3 protein. The sample records over 500,000 distinct CDR3 sequences, over 25% being singletons. The same sample was also used in a study of T cells of mothers and their children.

The sequenced sample was blood. The receptors come from a boy under 10 years old in good health.

The table lists this clonotype with a few counts. V usage is TRBV4-1 and J usage is TRBJ2-1, with TRBD2 matching over 8 bases. The CDR3 spans 19 residues. The V and J ends lost 3 bases and 0 bases, in that order; junction bases with no gene match: 13. The germline V gene has CDR1 MGHRA and CDR2 YSYEKL. As DNA, the CDR3 is TGCGCCAGCAGCCACCCTAACGGGGGGGCGGGTAGCTCCTACAATGAGCAGTTCTTC. This translates into CASSHPNGGAGSSYNEQFF.

The chain recombines TRBV12-3 or TRBV12-4 with TRBJ2-1; D might be TRBD2 (5 bases). The closer fit of TRBJ2-5 to the DNA end suggests the J call may be wrong. The CDR3 contains 15 residues. DNA of the CDR3: TGTGCCAGCAGTTTAAGGGCGGGTAAGGCAGAGACCCAGTACTTC. Its translation is CASSLRAGKAETQYF.

This clonotype is a singleton in its sample. This chain joins TRBV20-1 and TRBJ2-6, with D tentatively TRBD1 or TRBD2 (5 bases each). CDR1 is DFQATT, CDR2 SNEGSKA, per germline (reference sequence). CDR3 length: 15 amino acids. V was cut by 5 bases and J by 0 bases, with 11 bases left in between. The CDR3 DNA reads TGCAGTGCTCGGGACCGAAGCTCTGGGGCCAACGTCCTGACTTTC. It encodes CSARDRSSGANVLTF.

The chain has TRBV29-1 and TRBJ2-1, with D possibly matching TRBD1 (6 bases). CDR1 and CDR2 from the germline V gene are SQVTM and ANQGSEA. This CDR3 region has 14 residues. With 4 bases removed from V and 2 bases from J, the gap between germline ends came to 12 bases. CDR3 region: CSVARDITYNEQFF. In nucleotides, the CDR3 is TGCAGCGTTGCGAGGGACATCACCTACAATGAGCAGTTCTTC.

This clonotype was counted only a few times. The V and J genes are TRBV25-1 and TRBJ1-4, with D tentatively TRBD1 (5 bases). This CDR3 has 13 amino acids. V lost 8 bases, J lost 5 bases, and 12 bases lay in between. Looked up from germline, CDR1 is MGHDK and CDR2 is SYGVNS. CDR3 DNA sequence: TGTGCCAGCTCGGGACCGATGAATGAAAAACTGTTTTTT. The encoded protein is CASSGPMNEKLFF.

This clonotype occurred a few times. V and J are TRBV6-5 and TRBJ1-1; a possible D gene is TRBD1 (6 bases). V was cut by 6 bases and J by 9 bases, with 11 bases left in between. This CDR3 region has 11 residues. Germline CDR1 is MNHEY and CDR2 is SVGAGI. The CDR3 loop reads CASSRQDKAFF. The CDR3 DNA sequence: TGTGCCAGCAGCCGACAGGATAAAGCTTTCTTT.

The V call is TRBV7-8, the J call TRBJ2-5, with TRBD2 identical over 7 bases. The J call may be mistaken, given a closer DNA end match to TRBJ2-1. This CDR3 region has 16 residues. CDR1 SGHVS and CDR2 FQNEAQ come from the germline V gene. DNA of the CDR3: TGTGCCAGCAGCTTAGAGGAAAGCGGGACGACAAATGAGCAGTTCTTC. It codes for CASSLEESGTTNEQFF.